These 18 T cell receptor beta chains were sequenced from one sample in a study of cytomegalovirus exposure and HLA in healthy donors. Primers for the PCR totalled 60 Vbeta and 13 Jbeta. The repertoire was sequenced with immunoSEQ multiplex PCR; TCRdb's copy has only in-frame clones and lacks some. The sample has 60,000 to 75,000 clones; approximately 78% are singletons. Sequencing input: PBMCs. These TCRs come from a man aged 18 to 35 in good health and CMV-seropositive.

J is TRBJ2-1 and V is TRBV7-8; D gene uncertain. The CDR3 has 16 amino acids. Trimming stripped 1 base from V and 2 bases from J, with 12 bases between. The V gene's germline CDR1 is SGHVS and CDR2 FQNEAQ. The CDR3 region is CASSLGGSPPYNEQFF. In nucleotides, the CDR3 is TGTGCCAGCAGCTTAGGCGGCAGTCCACCCTACAATGAGCAGTTCTTC.

This rearrangement joins TRBV4-1 to TRBJ1-2; possible D gene TRBD1, 6 bases. Germline V gives CDR1 MGHRA, CDR2 YSYEKL. The germline V and J ends were trimmed by 1 base and 7 bases, with 16 bases remaining between them. The CDR3 is 15 residues long. The CDR3 is CASSQGADSIAGYTF. Here the CDR3 DNA reads TGCGCCAGCAGCCAAGGTGCGGACAGCATTGCTGGCTACACCTTC.

This clone was observed a few times. The chain carries TRBV2 and TRBJ2-5; D is uncertain. The V gene's germline CDR1 is SNHLY and CDR2 FYNNEI. The CDR3 has 11 residues. Trimming took 6 bases from V and 5 from J, leaving 7 bases between them. CDR3 protein: CASRYSETQYF. The CDR3 DNA reads as TGTGCCAGCAGATACAGCGAGACCCAGTACTTC. Drawing the rest from reference TRBV2 and TRBJ2-5, the complete variable domain is EPEVTQTPSHQVTQMGQEVILRCVPISNHLYFYWYRQILGQKVEFLVSFYNNEISEKSEIFDDQFSVERPDGSNFTLKIRSTKLEDSAMYFCASRYSETQYFGPGTRLLVL.

The chain combines TRBV2 with TRBJ2-3, with 10 bases matching TRBD2. V shed 4 bases, J shed 5 bases, and the junction held 0 bases outside the gene matches. The CDR3 runs 13 residues. Germline-derived CDR1 and CDR2 are SNHLY and FYNNEI. The CDR3 region is CASSGLAGDTQYF. The CDR3 bases are TGTGCCAGCAGTGGACTAGCGGGAGATACGCAGTATTTT.

The chain combines TRBV6-5 with TRBJ2-7; TRBD1 aligns across 11 bases. Germline CDR1 reads MNHEY; CDR2 reads SVGAGI. The length of the CDR3 is 15 residues. Trimming removed 1 base from V and 5 bases from J; junction bases left unmatched: 4. As DNA, the CDR3 is TGTGCCAGCAGTTACTACCCGGACAGGGGGCACGAGCAGTACTTC. This gives the protein CASSYYPDRGHEQYF.

V and J are TRBV6-1 and TRBJ2-7, with 12 bases lining up with TRBD2. Germline V gene lookup returns CDR1 MNHNS and CDR2 SASEGT. The CDR3 extends over 15 amino acids. J lost 3 bases, V lost 8 bases, and 8 bases had no gene match. In nucleotides, the CDR3 is TGTGCCAGCCACCGAGGACTAGCGGGATTCTACGAGCAGTACTTC. Residues: CASHRGLAGFYEQYF.

V and J are TRBV10-3 and TRBJ2-7; 14 bases fit TRBD2. The germline V gene has CDR1 ENHRY and CDR2 SYGVKD. The V gene end was trimmed by 6 bases and the J gene end by 1 base; junction bases not matched to a gene: 5. The CDR3 runs to 16 residues. Here the CDR3 reads CAISLGTSGSSYEQYF. The CDR3 DNA follows: TGTGCCATCAGCCTCGGGACTAGCGGGAGTTCCTACGAGCAGTACTTC.

The rearrangement uses TRBV19 and TRBJ2-5; TRBD1 aligns across 8 bases. J lost 4 bases, V lost 10 bases, and 11 bases had no gene match. CDR3 size: 14 residues. Germline V CDR1 and CDR2: LNHDA, SQIVND (reference sequence). The CDR3 region is CATSDSRGRETQYF. The CDR3 DNA reads as TGTGCCACCTCGGACTCCAGGGGGCGAGAGACCCAGTACTTC.

CDR3 bases: TGCGCCAGCAGCCGCGGAGGTAAGAACACTGAAGCTTTCTTT. Residues: CASSRGGKNTEAFF. The chain is built from TRBV4-1 and TRBJ1-1, with no clear D. V was shortened by 4 bases and J by 1 base, with 10 bases between the two germline ends. CDR1 is MGHRA, CDR2 YSYEKL, per germline. The CDR3 is 14 amino acids.

The rearrangement joins TRBV29-1 to TRBJ1-1; the D gene is possibly TRBD1 (5 bases). The V gene's germline CDR1 is SQVTM and CDR2 ANQGSEA. V was cut by 0 bases and J by 11 bases, with 13 bases left in between. CDR3 size: 12 residues. CDR3 coding DNA: TGCAGCGTTGAAGATCATGGGGGGTCGGCTTTCTTT. This codes for CSVEDHGGSAFF.

The chain combines TRBV25-1 with TRBJ1-1; TRBD1 might be the D (5 bases). There are 15 residues in the CDR3. V dropped 1 base and J dropped 4 bases, with 13 bases sitting between them. Germline CDR1 MGHDK, CDR2 SYGVNS. The DNA for the CDR3 is TGTGCCAGCAGTGAATCCTTAGGGGTGAGCACTGAAGCTTTCTTT. Protein product: CASSESLGVSTEAFF.

V is TRBV4-1 and J is TRBJ1-4; 7 bases agree with TRBD1. Losses at the gene ends were 5 bases for V and 2 bases for J; bases not matched to a gene: 5. The CDR3 runs 15 residues. Germline lookup yields CDR1 MGHRA and CDR2 YSYEKL. The CDR3 here is CASSELTGTNEKLFF. The CDR3 DNA sequence: TGCGCCAGCAGCGAGTTGACAGGGACTAATGAAAAACTGTTTTTT.

The table lists this clone with a count of one. This chain connects TRBV5-1 to TRBJ1-1; D is undetermined. This CDR3 has 15 amino acids. Germline V gene sequence: CDR1 SGHRS, CDR2 YFSETQ. V dropped 0 bases and J dropped 1 base, with 10 bases sitting between them. The CDR3 DNA is TGCGCCAGCAGCTTGGAAACAGACCCGAACACTGAAGCTTTCTTT. As protein: CASSLETDPNTEAFF.

V usage is TRBV6-1 and J usage is TRBJ1-5, with a tentative D call TRBD1 (5 bases). This CDR3 has 15 residues. Per the germline V gene, CDR1 is MNHNS and CDR2 is SASEGT. The ends were cut back, 2 bases at V and 0 bases at J, with 8 bases in the middle. The CDR3 spells CASSEWGSSNQPQHF. CDR3 DNA sequence: TGTGCCAGCAGTGAATGGGGCAGTAGCAATCAGCCCCAGCATTTT.

The V and J genes are TRBV10-3 and TRBJ1-4, with 10 bases lining up with TRBD1. CDR3 size: 15 residues. The J segment lost 5 bases and the V segment lost 2 bases, leaving 2 bases of the junction unmatched. CDR1 is ENHRY and CDR2 is SYGVKD in the germline V gene. This chain's CDR3 is CAISEGGQGNEKLFF. The CDR3 DNA reads as TGTGCCATCAGTGAGGGGGGACAGGGGAATGAAAAACTGTTTTTT.

The chain is built from TRBV19 and TRBJ1-5; D not certain. Per germline, CDR1 LNHDA and CDR2 SQIVND (reference sequence). This CDR3 is built from 12 residues. Trimming left V 7 bases short and J 3 bases short, with 7 bases between. CDR3 loop: CASNPYNQPQHF. CDR3 coding DNA: TGTGCCAGTAACCCCTACAATCAGCCCCAGCATTTT.

The J gene is TRBJ1-2, the V gene TRBV6-1, with TRBD1 matching over 7 bases. Looked up from germline, CDR1 is MNHNS and CDR2 is SASEGT. With 1 base clipped from V and 8 bases from J, the junction kept 7 bases outside the gene matches. The length of the CDR3 is 14 residues. The CDR3 DNA sequence: TGTGCCAGCAGTGAAGGGGGGACAGCTGGGGGCTACACCTTC. Protein: CASSEGGTAGGYTF.

J is TRBJ2-2 and V is TRBV28, with TRBD2 identical over 11 bases. CDR3 length equals 15 residues. V shed 6 bases, J shed 2 bases, and the junction held 2 bases outside the gene matches. Germline V gene data show CDR1 as MDHEN and CDR2 as SYDVKM. The CDR3 region has the DNA TGTGCCAGCAGGGGGACTAGCGGCAACACCGGGGAGCTGTTTTTT. This codes for CASRGTSGNTGELFF.